One TCR beta chain is described in this entry. What it binds is not known. Time point reported: pre-sensitization, week 0. Treatment in this sample: therapeutic diphenylcyclopropenone sensitization with weekly scalp DPC. Every patch test was put on after a blood sample was taken. Per the germline V gene, CDR1 is SGHTA and CDR2 is FQGNSA. The V end lost 5 bases, the J end lost 1 base, and 15 bases lay between the germline ends. This CDR3 has 16 amino acids. This entry comes from a study of human T cells and chemical hapten exposure. The study, taken as a whole, reports: No shift was seen in TCRs above 1 in 1000 frequency with DPC sensitization.

TCRdb recomputed calls from the RACE reads with MiXCR, one row per CDR3 protein. Found here are 150,000 to 200,000 distinct CDR3 sequences, 25% to 35% of them singletons; the top ten hold approximately 3%. The rearrangement joins TRBV7-2 to TRBJ2-4; the D call may be TRBD1 or TRBD2 (5 bases each). The input for sequencing was whole blood, taken in connection with sensitization to the hapten diphenylcyclopropenone (DPC). This clonotype was sampled from a woman in her thirties with alopecia areata. Some clones in this sample may be carry-over from other donors' samples. The CDR3 reads CASSPPRGVAKNIQYF. CDR3 in DNA: TGTGCCAGCAGCCCACCCCGGGGCGTGGCCAAAAACATTCAGTACTTC. Together with reference TRBV7-2 and TRBJ2-4, the CDR3 gives the full variable domain: GAGVSQSPSNKVTEKGKDVELRCDPISGHTALYWYRQSLGQGLEFLIYFQGNSAPDKSGLPSDRFSAERTGGSVSTLTIQRTQQEDSAVYLCASSPPRGVAKNIQYFGAGTRLSVL.